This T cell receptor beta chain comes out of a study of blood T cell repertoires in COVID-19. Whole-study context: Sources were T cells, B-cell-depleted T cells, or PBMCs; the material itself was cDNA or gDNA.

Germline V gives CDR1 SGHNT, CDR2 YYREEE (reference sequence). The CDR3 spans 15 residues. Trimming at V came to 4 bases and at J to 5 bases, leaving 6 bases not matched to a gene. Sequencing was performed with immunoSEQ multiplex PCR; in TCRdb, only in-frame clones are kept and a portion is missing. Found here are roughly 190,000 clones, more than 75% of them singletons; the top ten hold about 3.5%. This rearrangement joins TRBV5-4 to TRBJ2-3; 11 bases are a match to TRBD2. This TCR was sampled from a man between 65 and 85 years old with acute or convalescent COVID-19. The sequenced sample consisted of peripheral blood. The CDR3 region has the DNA TGTGCCAGCAGCATACTAGCGGGAGATCTAGATACGCAGTATTTT. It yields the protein CASSILAGDLDTQYF.